This T cell receptor beta chain was sequenced for a study of T cell changes during pregnancy in multiple sclerosis. Data came from immunoSEQ multiplex PCR; TCRdb stores just in-frame clones and leaves some out. Of under 90,000 clones in the sample, approximately 92% were seen once. V shed 4 bases and J shed 0 bases, with 11 bases lying between them. Germline V gene lookup returns CDR1 SGHTS and CDR2 YDEGEE. This CDR3 has 15 residues. The clonotype originates from a female donor in good health, enrolled as a control in a pregnancy study. The V and J genes are TRBV5-8 and TRBJ1-5, with D unclear. Sequencing was performed on peripheral blood, taken after pregnancy. The CDR3 region is CASSPAGLSNQPQHF. The CDR3 nucleotides read TGTGCCAGCAGCCCAGCCGGACTTAGCAATCAGCCCCAGCATTTT.